Sequencing of this T cell receptor beta chain was carried out in a study of immune evolution from preneoplasia to lung adenocarcinoma. Comment on this clone: Its antigen is unidentified. The junction differs from germline at one of its ends, possibly a read error.

Between the mid-2010s and the late 2010s, patients underwent resection in Japan or China. H&E slides confirmed each diagnosis, reviewed by two pathologists independently. General observations from the study: Top clone share appeared to fall from AAH through AIS, MIA, adenocarcinoma. Clonality was highest in normal lung, lower in later-stage lesions apparently.

Assay: immunoSEQ multiplex PCR; the TCRdb copy retains only in-frame clones and omits some. The sample records some 7,000 clones, around 80% being singletons. The CDR3 extends over 18 amino acids. Germline CDR1 reads LGHNA; CDR2 reads YSLEER. Material: FFPE adjacent normal lung tissue. V gene TRBV4-3 combines with J gene TRBJ2-2; 7 nucleotides align to TRBD2. This TCR was sampled from a person aged 55-79 years with lung adenocarcinoma. In nucleotides, the CDR3 is TGCGTCAGCAGCCAAGATCCGGCTAGCGGTTTGAACACCGGGGAGCTGTTTTTT. This encodes CVSSQDPASGLNTGELFF.